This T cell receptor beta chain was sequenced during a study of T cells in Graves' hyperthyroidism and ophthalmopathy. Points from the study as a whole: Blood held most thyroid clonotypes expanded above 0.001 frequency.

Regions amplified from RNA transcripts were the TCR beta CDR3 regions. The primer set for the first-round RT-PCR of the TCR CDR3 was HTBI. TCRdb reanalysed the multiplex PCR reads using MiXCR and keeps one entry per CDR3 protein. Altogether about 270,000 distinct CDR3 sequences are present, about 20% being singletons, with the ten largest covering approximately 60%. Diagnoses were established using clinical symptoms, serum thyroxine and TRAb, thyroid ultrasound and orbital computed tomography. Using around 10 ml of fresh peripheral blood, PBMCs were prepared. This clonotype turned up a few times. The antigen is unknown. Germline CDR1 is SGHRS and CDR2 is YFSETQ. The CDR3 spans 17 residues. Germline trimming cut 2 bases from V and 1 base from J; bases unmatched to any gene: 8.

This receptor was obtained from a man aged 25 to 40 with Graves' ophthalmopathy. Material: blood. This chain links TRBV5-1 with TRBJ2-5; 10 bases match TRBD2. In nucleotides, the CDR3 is TGCGCCAGCAGCTTCGGCGGGCTAGCGGGAGCCCAAGAGACCCAGTACTTC. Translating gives CASSFGGLAGAQETQYF. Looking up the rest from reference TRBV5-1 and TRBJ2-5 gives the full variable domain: KAGVTQTPRYLIKTRGQQVTLSCSPISGHRSVSWYQQTPGQGLQFLFEYFSETQRNKGNFPGRFSGRQFSNSRSEMNVSTLELGDSALYLCASSFGGLAGAQETQYFGPGTRLLVL.